This entry is about one TCR beta chain. The data were obtained in a study of blood T cell repertoires in COVID-19. Germline lookup yields CDR1 DFQATT and CDR2 SNEGSKA (reference sequence). V was pared by 3 bases and J by 1 base, with 7 bases between. This CDR3 is 12 amino acids long. Sequencing used immunoSEQ multiplex PCR; TCRdb keeps in-frame clones, though not all of them. The sample includes roughly 120,000 clones, about 90% of them seen just once. This receptor was obtained from a woman in her seventies with acute or convalescent COVID-19. The rearrangement joins TRBV20-1 to TRBJ2-7; D gene uncertain. Sequences were obtained from peripheral blood. The CDR3 region is CSASSGSYEQYF. In DNA, the CDR3 is TGCAGTGCTAGTTCGGGTTCCTACGAGCAGTACTTC.